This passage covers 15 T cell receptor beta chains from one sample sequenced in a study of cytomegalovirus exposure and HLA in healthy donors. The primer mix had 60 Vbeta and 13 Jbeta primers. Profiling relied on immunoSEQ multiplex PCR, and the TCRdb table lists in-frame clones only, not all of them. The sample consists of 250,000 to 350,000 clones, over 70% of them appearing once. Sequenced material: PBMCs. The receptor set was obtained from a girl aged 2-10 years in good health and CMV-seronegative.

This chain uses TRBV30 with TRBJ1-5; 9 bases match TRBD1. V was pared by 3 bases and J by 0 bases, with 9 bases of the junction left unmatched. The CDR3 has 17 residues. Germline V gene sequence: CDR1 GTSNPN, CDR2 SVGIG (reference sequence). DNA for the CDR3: TGTGCCTGGAGCGCGGACAGGGGCCCTTATAGCAATCAGCCCCAGCATTTT. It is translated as CAWSADRGPYSNQPQHF.

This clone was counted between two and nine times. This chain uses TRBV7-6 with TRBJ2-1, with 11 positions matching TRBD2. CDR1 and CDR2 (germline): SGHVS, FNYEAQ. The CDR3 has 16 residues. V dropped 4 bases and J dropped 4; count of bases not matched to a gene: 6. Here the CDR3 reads CASSSMTSGDYNEQFF. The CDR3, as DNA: TGTGCCAGCAGCTCGATGACTAGCGGGGATTACAATGAGCAGTTCTTC.

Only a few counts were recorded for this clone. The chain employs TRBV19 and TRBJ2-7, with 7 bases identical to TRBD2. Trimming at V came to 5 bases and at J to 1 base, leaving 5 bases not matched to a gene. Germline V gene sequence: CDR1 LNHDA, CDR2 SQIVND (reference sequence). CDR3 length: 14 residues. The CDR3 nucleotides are TGTGCCAGTAGTTCTTCGCGGGGGTCCTACGAGCAGTACTTC. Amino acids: CASSSSRGSYEQYF.

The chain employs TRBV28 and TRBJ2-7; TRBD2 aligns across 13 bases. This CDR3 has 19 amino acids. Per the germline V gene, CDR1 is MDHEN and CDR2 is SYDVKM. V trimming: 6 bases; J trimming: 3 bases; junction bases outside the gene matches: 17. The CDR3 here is CASRDPGTSGIKWDYEQYF. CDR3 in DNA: TGTGCCAGCAGAGACCCCGGGACTAGCGGGATAAAGTGGGACTACGAGCAGTACTTC.

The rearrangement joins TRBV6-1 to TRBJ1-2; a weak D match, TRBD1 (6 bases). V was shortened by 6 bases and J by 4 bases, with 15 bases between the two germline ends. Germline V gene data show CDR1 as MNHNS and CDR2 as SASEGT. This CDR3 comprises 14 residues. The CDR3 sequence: CASRRTAFSYGYTF. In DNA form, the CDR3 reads TGTGCCAGCAGGAGGACAGCCTTCTCCTATGGCTACACCTTC.

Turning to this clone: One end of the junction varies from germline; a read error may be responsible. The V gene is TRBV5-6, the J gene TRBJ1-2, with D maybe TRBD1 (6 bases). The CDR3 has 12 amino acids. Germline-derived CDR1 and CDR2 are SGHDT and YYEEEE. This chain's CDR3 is CASSLGQTAPVF. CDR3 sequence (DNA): TGTGCCAGCAGCTTAGGACAGACCGCCCCCGTCTTC.

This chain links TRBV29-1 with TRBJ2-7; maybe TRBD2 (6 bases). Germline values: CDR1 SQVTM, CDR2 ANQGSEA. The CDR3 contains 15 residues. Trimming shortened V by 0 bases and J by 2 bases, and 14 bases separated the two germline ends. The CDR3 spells CSVEDLGGATYEQYF. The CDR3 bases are TGCAGCGTTGAAGATTTGGGCGGGGCAACCTACGAGCAGTACTTC.

The CDR3 nucleotides are TGCGCCAGCAGCCAAGCAGACGGGGATCAGCCCCAGCATTTT. It yields the protein CASSQADGDQPQHF. The J gene is TRBJ1-5, the V gene TRBV4-1; D unresolved. Germline V CDR1 and CDR2: MGHRA, YSYEKL. This CDR3 spans 14 amino acids. The ends were cut back, 1 base at V and 5 bases at J, with 9 bases in the middle.

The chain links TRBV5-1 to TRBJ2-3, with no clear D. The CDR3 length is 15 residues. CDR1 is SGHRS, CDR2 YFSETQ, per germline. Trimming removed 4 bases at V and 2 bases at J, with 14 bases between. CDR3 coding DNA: TGCGCCAGCAGCGATCTGGGCTCCCTCACAGATACGCAGTATTTT. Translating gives CASSDLGSLTDTQYF.

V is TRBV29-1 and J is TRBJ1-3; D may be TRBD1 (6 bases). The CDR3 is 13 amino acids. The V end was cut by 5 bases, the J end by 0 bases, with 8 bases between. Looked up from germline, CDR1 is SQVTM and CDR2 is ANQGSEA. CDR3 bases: TGCAGCGTTCAGGGGAACTCTGGAAACACCATATATTTT. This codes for CSVQGNSGNTIYF.

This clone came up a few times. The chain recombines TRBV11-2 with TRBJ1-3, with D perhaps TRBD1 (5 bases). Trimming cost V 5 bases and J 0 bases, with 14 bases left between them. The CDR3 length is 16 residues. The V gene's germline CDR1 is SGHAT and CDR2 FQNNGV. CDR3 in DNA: TGTGCCAGCAGCCCTTGGGGTCAGGGCTCTGGAAACACCATATATTTT. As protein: CASSPWGQGSGNTIYF.

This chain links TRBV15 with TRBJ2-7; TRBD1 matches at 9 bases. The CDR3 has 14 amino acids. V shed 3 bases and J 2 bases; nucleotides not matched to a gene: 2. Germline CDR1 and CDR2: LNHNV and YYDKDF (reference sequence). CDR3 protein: CATSRDRGAYEQYF. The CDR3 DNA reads TGTGCCACCAGCAGGGACAGGGGAGCCTACGAGCAGTACTTC.

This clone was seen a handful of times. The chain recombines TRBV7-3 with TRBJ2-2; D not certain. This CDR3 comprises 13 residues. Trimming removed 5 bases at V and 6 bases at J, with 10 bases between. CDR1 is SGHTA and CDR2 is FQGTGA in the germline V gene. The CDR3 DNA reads TGTGCCAGCAGCCCTTATGTTCCCGGGGAGCTGTTTTTT. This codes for CASSPYVPGELFF.

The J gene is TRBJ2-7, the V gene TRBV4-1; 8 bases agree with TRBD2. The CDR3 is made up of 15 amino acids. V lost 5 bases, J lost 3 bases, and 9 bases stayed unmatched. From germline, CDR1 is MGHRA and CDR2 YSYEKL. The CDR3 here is CASSEAGTRSYEQYF. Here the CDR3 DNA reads TGCGCCAGCAGCGAAGCCGGGACTAGGAGCTACGAGCAGTACTTC.

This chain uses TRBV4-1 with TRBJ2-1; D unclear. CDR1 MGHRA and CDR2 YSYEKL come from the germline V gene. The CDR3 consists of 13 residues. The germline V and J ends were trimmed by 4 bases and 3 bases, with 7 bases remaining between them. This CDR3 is CASSLSYYNEQFF. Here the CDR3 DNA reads TGCGCCAGCAGCCTCTCGTACTACAATGAGCAGTTCTTC.